These 8 T cell receptor beta chains were sequenced from one sample in a study of sequential checkpoint blockade in melanoma (dated by TCRdb to 2018 to 2020). Libraries were prepared through the immunoSEQ multiplex PCR assay. Drawn from immuneACCESS, this table holds only the in-frame rearrangements with V and J called that TCRdb kept. Clones are partly lost; checked studies trace under half to an unresolved V gene and leave the rest unexplained. The sample table shows approximately 13,000 clones, and 70% to 80% are seen once. 25% to 30% of the sample goes to the ten largest clones. The treatment or condition label for this specimen denotes: randomized to nivolumab then ipilimumab (arm A) or the reverse (arm B). The sample in question was CD8+ T cells sorted from blood (inferred from file names), obtained from a patient given nivolumab and ipilimumab in sequence. The receptor set was obtained from a human donor with melanoma.

V usage is TRBV7-9 and J usage is TRBJ2-1, with D maybe TRBD1 (6 bases). V gave up 5 bases and J gave up 0 bases, with 11 bases separating them. Germline V CDR1 and CDR2: SEHNR, FQNEAQ (reference sequence). The CDR3 loop spans 15 amino acids. For the CDR3, the DNA is TGTGCCAGCAGCCCAGGGGAGAGCTCCTACAATGAGCAGTTCTTC. This encodes CASSPGESSYNEQFF. Using reference TRBV7-9 and TRBJ2-1 for the parts outside the CDR3, the full variable domain is DTGVSQNPRHKITKRGQNVTFRCDPISEHNRLYWYRQTLGQGPEFLTYFQNEAQLEKSRLLSDRFSAERPKGSFSTLEIQRTEQGDSAMYLCASSPGESSYNEQFFGPGTRLTVL.

J is TRBJ2-1 and V is TRBV2; 7 nucleotides match TRBD1. V gave up 8 bases and J gave up 7 bases; unmatched junction bases: 5. Per the germline V gene, CDR1 is SNHLY and CDR2 is FYNNEI. This CDR3 has 12 residues. The CDR3 spells CASGDSLNEQFF. For the CDR3, the DNA is TGTGCCAGCGGGGACAGTCTTAATGAGCAGTTCTTC.

DNA for the CDR3: TGCAGCGTCCCTATAAGCGCCGGGGAGCTGTTTTTT. Translating it yields CSVPISAGELFF. J is TRBJ2-2 and V is TRBV29-1; D remains unclear. The CDR3 extends over 12 amino acids. Trimming cost V 6 bases and J 6 bases, with 11 bases left between them. Germline CDR1 reads SQVTM; CDR2 reads ANQGSEA.

This clone has just a few counts. This chain joins TRBV14 and TRBJ1-4; D may be TRBD1 (6 bases). In germline, CDR1 is SGHDN, CDR2 FVKESK. This CDR3 region has 15 residues. The V and J ends lost 0 bases and 8 bases respectively, with 13 bases between them. In DNA, the CDR3 is TGTGCCAGCAGCCAAGAAGGGCAGGGGAAAGAAAAACTGTTTTTT. Protein product: CASSQEGQGKEKLFF.

This clone occurred a few times. The rearrangement links TRBV2 to TRBJ1-2; 8 bases match TRBD1. CDR3 length equals 16 residues. Germline lookup yields CDR1 SNHLY and CDR2 FYNNEI. Losses at the gene ends were 3 bases for V and 6 bases for J; bases not matched to a gene: 12. This CDR3 is CASSEGSGTQGDGYTF. CDR3 nucleotide sequence: TGTGCCAGCAGTGAGGGGTCCGGGACACAGGGGGATGGCTACACCTTC.

V gene TRBV5-1 combines with J gene TRBJ2-2; 9 nucleotides match TRBD1. Germline V gives CDR1 SGHRS, CDR2 YFSETQ. V trimming: 3 bases; J trimming: 6 bases; junction bases outside the gene matches: 9. This CDR3 has 16 residues. The CDR3 nucleotides read TGCGCCAGCAGCTCCTGGACAGGGGATCTATCCGGGGAGCTGTTTTTT. Translated, it gives CASSSWTGDLSGELFF.

V is TRBV30 and J is TRBJ2-1, with D possibly matching TRBD1 (5 bases). This CDR3 contains 13 residues. CDR1 is GTSNPN and CDR2 is SVGIG in the germline V gene (reference sequence). V was cut by 2 bases and J by 2 bases, with 7 bases left in between. The CDR3 is CAWSLGAYNEQFF. The DNA of the CDR3 is TGTGCCTGGAGTCTAGGGGCCTACAATGAGCAGTTCTTC.

The J gene is TRBJ2-1, the V gene TRBV6-5, with 8 positions matching TRBD2. Germline V gives CDR1 MNHEY, CDR2 SVGAGI. This CDR3 is built from 14 residues. The V gene end was trimmed by 5 bases and the J gene end by 3 bases; junction bases not matched to a gene: 3. The CDR3 spells CASSTSGDYNEQFF. For the CDR3, the DNA is TGTGCCAGCAGTACTAGCGGAGACTACAATGAGCAGTTCTTC.